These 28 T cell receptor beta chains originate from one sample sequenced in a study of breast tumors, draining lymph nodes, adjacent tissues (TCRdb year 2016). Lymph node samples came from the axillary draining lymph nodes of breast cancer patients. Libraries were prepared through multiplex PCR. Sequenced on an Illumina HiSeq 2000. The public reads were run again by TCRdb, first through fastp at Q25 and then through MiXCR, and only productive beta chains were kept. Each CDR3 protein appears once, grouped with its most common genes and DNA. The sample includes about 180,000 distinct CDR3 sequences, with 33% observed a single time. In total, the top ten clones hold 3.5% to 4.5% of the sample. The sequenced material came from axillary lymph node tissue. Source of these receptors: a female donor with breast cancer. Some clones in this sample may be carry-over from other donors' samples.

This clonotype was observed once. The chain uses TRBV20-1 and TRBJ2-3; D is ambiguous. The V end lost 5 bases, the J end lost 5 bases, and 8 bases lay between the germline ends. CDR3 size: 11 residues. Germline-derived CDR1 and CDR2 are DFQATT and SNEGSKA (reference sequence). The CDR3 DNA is TGCAGTGCTGCGACCAGAGATACGCAGTATTTT. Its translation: CSAATRDTQYF.

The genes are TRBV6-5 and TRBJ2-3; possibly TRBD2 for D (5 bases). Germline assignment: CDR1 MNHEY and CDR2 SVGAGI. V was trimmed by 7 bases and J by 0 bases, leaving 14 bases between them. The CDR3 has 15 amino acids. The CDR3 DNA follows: TGTGCCAGCAATTGGGAAGCGGCTAGCACAGATACGCAGTATTTT. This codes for CASNWEAASTDTQYF.

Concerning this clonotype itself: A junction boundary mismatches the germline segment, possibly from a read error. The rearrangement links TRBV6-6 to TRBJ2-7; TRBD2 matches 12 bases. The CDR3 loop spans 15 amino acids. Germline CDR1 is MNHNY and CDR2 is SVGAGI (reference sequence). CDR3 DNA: TGTGCCTGCAGCCTAGCGGGGGGGGTCGGGTACGAGCAGTACTTC. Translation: CACSLAGGVGYEQYF.

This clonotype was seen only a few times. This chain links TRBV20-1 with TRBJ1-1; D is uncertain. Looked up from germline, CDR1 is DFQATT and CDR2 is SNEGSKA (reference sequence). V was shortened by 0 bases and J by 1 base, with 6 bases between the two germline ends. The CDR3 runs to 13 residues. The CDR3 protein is CSARDYGNTEAFF. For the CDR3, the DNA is TGCAGTGCTAGAGATTATGGGAACACTGAAGCTTTCTTT.

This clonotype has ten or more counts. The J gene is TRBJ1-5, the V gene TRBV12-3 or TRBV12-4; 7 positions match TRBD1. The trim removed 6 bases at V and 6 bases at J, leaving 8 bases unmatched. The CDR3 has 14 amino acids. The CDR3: CASSITGTVQPQHF. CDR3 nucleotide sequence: TGTGCCAGCAGCATAACCGGGACAGTTCAGCCCCAGCATTTT.

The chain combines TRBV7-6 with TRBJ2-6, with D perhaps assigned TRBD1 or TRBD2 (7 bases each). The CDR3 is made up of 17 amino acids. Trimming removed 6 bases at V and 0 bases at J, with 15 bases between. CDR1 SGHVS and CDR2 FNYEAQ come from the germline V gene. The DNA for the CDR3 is TGTGCCAGCAGTCAGGGGGGGGGATCCTCTGGGGCCAACGTCCTGACTTTC. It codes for CASSQGGGSSGANVLTF.

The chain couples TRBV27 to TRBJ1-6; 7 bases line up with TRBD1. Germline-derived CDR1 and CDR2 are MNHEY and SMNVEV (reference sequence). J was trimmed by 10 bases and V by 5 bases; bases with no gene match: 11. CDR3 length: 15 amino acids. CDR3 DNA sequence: TGTGCCAGCAGTGTATTAGGGGGCGCGAGGTCACCCCTCCACTTT. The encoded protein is CASSVLGGARSPLHF.

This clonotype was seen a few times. This CDR3 is CASDSSGASTDTQYF. CDR3 coding DNA: TGTGCCAGCGATTCTAGCGGGGCTAGCACAGATACGCAGTATTTT. The chain employs TRBV28 and TRBJ2-3; 9 bases align to TRBD2. This CDR3 is 15 amino acids long. V lost 8 bases, J lost 0 bases, and 6 bases stayed unmatched. Germline V gene sequence: CDR1 MDHEN, CDR2 SYDVKM. Drawing the rest from reference TRBV28 and TRBJ2-3, the complete variable domain is DVKVTQSSRYLVKRTGEKVFLECVQDMDHENMFWYRQDPGLGLRLIYFSYDVKMKEKGDIPEGYSVSREKKERFSLILESASTNQTSMYLCASDSSGASTDTQYFGPGTRLTVL.

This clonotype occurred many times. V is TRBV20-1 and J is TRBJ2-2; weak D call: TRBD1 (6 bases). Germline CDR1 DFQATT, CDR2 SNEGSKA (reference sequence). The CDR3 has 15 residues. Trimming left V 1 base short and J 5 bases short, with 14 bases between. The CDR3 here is CSARGRQARTGELFF. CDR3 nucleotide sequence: TGCAGTGCTAGAGGCCGACAGGCGAGGACCGGGGAGCTGTTTTTT.

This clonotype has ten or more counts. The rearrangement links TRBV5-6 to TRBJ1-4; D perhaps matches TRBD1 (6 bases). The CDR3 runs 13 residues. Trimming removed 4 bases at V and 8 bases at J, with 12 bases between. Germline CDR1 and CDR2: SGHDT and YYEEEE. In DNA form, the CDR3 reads TGTGCCAGCAGCCAGACAGGAGGGGAAAAACTGTTTTTT. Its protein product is CASSQTGGEKLFF.

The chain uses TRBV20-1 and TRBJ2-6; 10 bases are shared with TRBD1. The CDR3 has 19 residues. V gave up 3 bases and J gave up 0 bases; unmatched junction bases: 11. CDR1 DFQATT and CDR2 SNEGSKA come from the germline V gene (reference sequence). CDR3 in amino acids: CSASGDRGKESSGANVLTF. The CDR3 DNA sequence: TGCAGTGCTAGTGGGGACAGGGGTAAGGAGAGCTCTGGGGCCAACGTCCTGACTTTC.

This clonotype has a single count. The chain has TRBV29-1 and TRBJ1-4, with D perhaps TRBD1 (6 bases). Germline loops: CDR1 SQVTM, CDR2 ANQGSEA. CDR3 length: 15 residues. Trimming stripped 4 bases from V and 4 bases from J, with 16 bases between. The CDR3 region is CSVGTGGHRNEKLFF. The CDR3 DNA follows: TGCAGCGTTGGGACCGGGGGACACCGTAATGAAAAACTGTTTTTT.

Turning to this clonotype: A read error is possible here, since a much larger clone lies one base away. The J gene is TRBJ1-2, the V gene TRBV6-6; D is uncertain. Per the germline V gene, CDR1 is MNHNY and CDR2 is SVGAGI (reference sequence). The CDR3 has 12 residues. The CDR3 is CASGYNNYGYTF. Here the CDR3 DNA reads TGTGCCAGCGGTTACAATAACTATGGCTACACCTTC.

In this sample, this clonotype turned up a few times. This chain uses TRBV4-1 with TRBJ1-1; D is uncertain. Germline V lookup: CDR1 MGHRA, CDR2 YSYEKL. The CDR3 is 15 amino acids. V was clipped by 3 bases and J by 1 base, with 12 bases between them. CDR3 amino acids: CASSQNPLENTEAFF. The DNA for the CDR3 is TGCGCCAGCAGCCAGAACCCCTTGGAGAACACTGAAGCTTTCTTT.

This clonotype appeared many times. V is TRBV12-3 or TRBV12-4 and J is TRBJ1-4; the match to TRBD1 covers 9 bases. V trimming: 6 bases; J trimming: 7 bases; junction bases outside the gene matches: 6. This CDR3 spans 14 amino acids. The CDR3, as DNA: TGTGCCAGCAGAAACAGGGGGCGAGGTGAAAAACTGTTTTTT. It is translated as CASRNRGRGEKLFF.

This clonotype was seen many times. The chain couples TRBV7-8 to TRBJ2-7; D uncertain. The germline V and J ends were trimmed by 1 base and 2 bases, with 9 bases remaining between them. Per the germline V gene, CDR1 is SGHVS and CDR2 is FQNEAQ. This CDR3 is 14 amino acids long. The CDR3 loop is CASSLVGLTYEQYF. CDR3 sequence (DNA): TGTGCCAGCAGCTTAGTGGGGTTGACCTACGAGCAGTACTTC.

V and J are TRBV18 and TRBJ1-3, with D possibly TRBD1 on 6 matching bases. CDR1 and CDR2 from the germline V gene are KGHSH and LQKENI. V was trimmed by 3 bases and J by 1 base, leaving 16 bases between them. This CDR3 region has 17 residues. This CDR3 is CASSPAFLGASGNTIYF. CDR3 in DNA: TGTGCCAGCTCACCTGCTTTTTTGGGGGCGTCTGGAAACACCATATATTTT.

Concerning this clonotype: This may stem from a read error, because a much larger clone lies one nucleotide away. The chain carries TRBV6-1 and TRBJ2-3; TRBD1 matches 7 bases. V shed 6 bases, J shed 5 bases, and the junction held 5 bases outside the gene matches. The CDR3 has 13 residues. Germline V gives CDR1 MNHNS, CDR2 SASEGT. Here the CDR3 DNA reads TGTGCCAGCAGAGGAACAGGGGTAGATACGCAGTATTTT. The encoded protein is CASRGTGVDTQYF.

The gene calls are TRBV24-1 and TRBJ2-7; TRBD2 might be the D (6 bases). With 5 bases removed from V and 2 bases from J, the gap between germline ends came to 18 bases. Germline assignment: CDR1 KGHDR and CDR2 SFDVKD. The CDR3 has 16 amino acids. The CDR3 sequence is CATSAPGQGLAYEQYF. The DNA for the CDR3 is TGTGCCACCAGTGCCCCAGGGCAGGGACTGGCCTACGAGCAGTACTTC.

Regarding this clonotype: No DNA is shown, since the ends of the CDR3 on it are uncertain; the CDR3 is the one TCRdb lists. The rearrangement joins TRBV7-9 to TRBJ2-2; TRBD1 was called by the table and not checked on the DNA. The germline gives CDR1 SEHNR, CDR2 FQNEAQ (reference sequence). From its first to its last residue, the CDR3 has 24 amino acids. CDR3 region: CASSIYLCSVTGQGRSLNTGELFF.

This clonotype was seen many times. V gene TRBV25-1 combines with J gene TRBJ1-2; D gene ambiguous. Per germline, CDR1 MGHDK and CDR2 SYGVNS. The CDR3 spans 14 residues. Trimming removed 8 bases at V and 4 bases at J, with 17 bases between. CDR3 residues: CASAPDLGFYGYTF. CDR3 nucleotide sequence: TGTGCCAGCGCCCCAGACTTAGGGTTCTATGGCTACACCTTC.

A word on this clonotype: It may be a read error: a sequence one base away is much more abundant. The CDR3 coding sequence is TGCGCCAGCAGCTTGGCTAGCAATCCTAACGAGACCCAGTACTTC. Translated: CASSLASNPNETQYF. This chain joins TRBV5-1 and TRBJ2-5; possibly TRBD2 for D (5 bases). V lost 0 bases, J lost 5 bases, and 14 bases lay in between. The germline V gene has CDR1 SGHRS and CDR2 YFSETQ. This CDR3 contains 15 residues.

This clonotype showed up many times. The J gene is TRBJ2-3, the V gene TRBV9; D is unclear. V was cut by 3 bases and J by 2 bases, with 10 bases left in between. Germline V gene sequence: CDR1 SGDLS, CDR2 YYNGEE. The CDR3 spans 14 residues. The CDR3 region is CASSALWDTDTQYF. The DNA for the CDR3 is TGTGCCAGCAGCGCCCTGTGGGACACAGATACGCAGTATTTT.

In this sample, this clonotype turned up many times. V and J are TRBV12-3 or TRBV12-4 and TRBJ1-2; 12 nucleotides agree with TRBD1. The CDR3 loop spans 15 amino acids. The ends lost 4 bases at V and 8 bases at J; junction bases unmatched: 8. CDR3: CASSSGQGAIEGYTF. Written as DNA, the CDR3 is TGTGCCAGCAGTTCGGGACAGGGGGCCATCGAAGGCTACACCTTC.

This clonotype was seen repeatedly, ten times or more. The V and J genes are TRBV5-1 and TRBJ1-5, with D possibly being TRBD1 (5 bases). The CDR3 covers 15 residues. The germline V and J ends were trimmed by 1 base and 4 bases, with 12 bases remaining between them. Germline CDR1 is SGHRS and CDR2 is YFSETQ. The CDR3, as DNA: TGCGCCAGCAGCTTGAGGGGCGCAAATAATCAGCCCCAGCATTTT. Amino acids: CASSLRGANNQPQHF.

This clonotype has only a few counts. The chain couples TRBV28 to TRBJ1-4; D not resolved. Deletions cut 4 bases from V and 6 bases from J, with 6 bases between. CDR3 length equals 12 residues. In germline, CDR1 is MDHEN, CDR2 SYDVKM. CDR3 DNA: TGTGCCAGCAGTTCAGAGTATGAAAAACTGTTTTTT. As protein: CASSSEYEKLFF.

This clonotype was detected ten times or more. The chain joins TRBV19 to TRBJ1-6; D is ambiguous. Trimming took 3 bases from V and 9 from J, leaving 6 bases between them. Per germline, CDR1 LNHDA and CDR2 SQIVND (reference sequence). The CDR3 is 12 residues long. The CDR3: CASSIWGSPLHF. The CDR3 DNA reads TGTGCCAGTAGTATCTGGGGTTCACCCCTCCACTTT.

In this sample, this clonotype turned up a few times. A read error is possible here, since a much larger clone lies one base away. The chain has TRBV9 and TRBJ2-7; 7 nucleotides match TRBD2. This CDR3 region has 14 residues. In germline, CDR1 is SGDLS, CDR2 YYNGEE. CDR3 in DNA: TGTGCCAGCAGCGTAGGGGGGGAGGGGTACGAGCAGTCCTTC. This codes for CASSVGGEGYEQSF. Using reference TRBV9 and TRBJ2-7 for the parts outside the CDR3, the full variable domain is DSGVTQTPKHLITATGQRVTLRCSPRSGDLSVYWYQQSLDQGLQFLIQYYNGEERAKGNILERFSAQQFPDLHSELNLSSLELGDSALYFCASSVGGEGYEQSFGPGTRLTVT.